This entry lists 6 T cell receptor beta chains sequenced from one sample in a study of shared clonotypes between healthy human individuals. TCRdb keeps only in-frame clones here, not all; method: immunoSEQ multiplex PCR. The sample contains about 340,000 clones, about 70% of which appear only once. Input material: memory CD4+ T cells sorted from blood. Subset meaning: CD45RA-negative fraction. The receptors shown here come from a man under 40 in good health.

The chain joins TRBV5-4 to TRBJ2-7, with 7 nucleotides matching TRBD2. With 0 bases clipped from V and 0 bases from J, the junction kept 3 bases outside the gene matches. This CDR3 contains 15 residues. The V gene's germline CDR1 is SGHNT and CDR2 YYREEE (reference sequence). In DNA form, the CDR3 reads TGTGCCAGCAGCTTGGCGGGAGGAAACTCCTACGAGCAGTACTTC. Protein: CASSLAGGNSYEQYF.

The J gene is TRBJ2-3, the V gene TRBV28; D is possibly TRBD2 (5 bases). The CDR3 extends over 13 amino acids. Germline CDR1 is MDHEN and CDR2 is SYDVKM. Trimming took 4 bases from V and 8 from J, leaving 13 bases between them. The CDR3 reads CASSSGLAATQYF. CDR3 sequence (DNA): TGTGCCAGCAGTTCAGGCCTAGCAGCTACGCAGTATTTT.

This chain uses TRBV5-6 with TRBJ2-5; D gene unclear. The CDR3 runs to 14 residues. Germline assignment: CDR1 SGHDT and CDR2 YYEEEE. Deletions cut 2 bases from V and 1 base from J, with 9 bases between. The CDR3 loop is CASSFITAQETQYF. Written as DNA, the CDR3 is TGTGCCAGCAGCTTTATTACAGCCCAAGAGACCCAGTACTTC.

The chain employs TRBV2 and TRBJ2-1; D may be TRBD2 (6 bases). V lost 2 bases to trimming and J lost 15 bases, with 17 bases between them. Germline V gene sequence: CDR1 SNHLY, CDR2 FYNNEI. This CDR3 contains 13 residues. The CDR3 loop is CASSESTSFGPFF. The CDR3 nucleotides read TGTGCCAGCAGTGAATCGACTAGTTTCGGGCCGTTCTTC.

Here the CDR3 reads CASRIGQGYAKLFF. The CDR3 bases are TGTGCCAGCAGAATTGGACAGGGGTACGCAAAACTGTTTTTT. V and J are TRBV28 and TRBJ1-4; 9 bases are shared with TRBD1. This CDR3 comprises 14 residues. J was trimmed by 10 bases and V by 6 bases; bases with no gene match: 9. Germline V CDR1 and CDR2: MDHEN, SYDVKM.

V is TRBV5-1 and J is TRBJ2-7; TRBD1 or TRBD2 may be the D gene (5 bases each). The CDR3 is 14 residues long. Germline CDR1 and CDR2: SGHRS and YFSETQ. Trimming shortened V by 3 bases and J by 7 bases, and 17 bases separated the two germline ends. The chain's CDR3 is CASSSTSGTGEQYF. CDR3 DNA sequence: TGCGCCAGCAGCTCAACCTCGGGGACGGGGGAGCAGTACTTC.